This entry is about one T cell receptor beta chain. V was pared by 1 base and J by 10 bases, with 4 bases between. CDR3 length: 11 residues. Germline loops: CDR1 MGHRA, CDR2 YSYEKL. These data originate in a study of blood T cell repertoires in COVID-19. As for the study in general: The United States, Italy and Spain were the sources of the acute and convalescent COVID-19 samples. T cells, B-cell-depleted T cells, or PBMCs provided the cDNA or gDNA that served as material.

Study processing details: Amplified reference gene primers provided the basis for estimating nucleated cell counts. The method was immunoSEQ multiplex PCR; TCRdb's version includes in-frame clones alone and lacks a portion of them. D and trimming were read from the DNA, whereas the V and J calls and clone size are those reported in that table. This table holds 90,000 to 120,000 clones, around 88% found once. This rearrangement joins TRBV4-1 to TRBJ1-4; no definite D call. The clonotype was recovered from a man aged 50-60 years with active or convalescent COVID-19. The material sequenced was peripheral blood. CDR3 protein: CASSQVGKLFF. The CDR3 DNA sequence: TGCGCCAGCAGCCAAGTCGGAAAACTGTTTTTT.